The source of this T cell receptor (beta chain) is a study of blood T cells in healthy people across ages. A second PCR, run for roughly 7 to 12 cycles, used a sample-barcoded 5' primer plus a J-beta primer mix. TCRdb independently ran MiXCR on the 5' RACE reads; one entry per CDR3 protein. The sample lists 650,000 to 800,000 distinct CDR3 sequences; roughly 44% were seen once. The V segment lost 5 bases and the J segment 6 bases; nucleotides outside the gene matches: 20. This CDR3 comprises 19 residues. Germline assignment: CDR1 MNHEY and CDR2 SVGEGT. The clonotype originates from a man aged 60-69 years in good health. The chain is built from TRBV6-2 or TRBV6-3 and TRBJ1-5; 9 nucleotides line up with TRBD1. The sequencing sample was made of blood. CDR3 in DNA: TGTGCCAGCAGTGACGGAACCGGGACAGGGAGGTATTCGGGTCAGCCCCAGCATTTT. It is translated as CASSDGTGTGRYSGQPQHF.